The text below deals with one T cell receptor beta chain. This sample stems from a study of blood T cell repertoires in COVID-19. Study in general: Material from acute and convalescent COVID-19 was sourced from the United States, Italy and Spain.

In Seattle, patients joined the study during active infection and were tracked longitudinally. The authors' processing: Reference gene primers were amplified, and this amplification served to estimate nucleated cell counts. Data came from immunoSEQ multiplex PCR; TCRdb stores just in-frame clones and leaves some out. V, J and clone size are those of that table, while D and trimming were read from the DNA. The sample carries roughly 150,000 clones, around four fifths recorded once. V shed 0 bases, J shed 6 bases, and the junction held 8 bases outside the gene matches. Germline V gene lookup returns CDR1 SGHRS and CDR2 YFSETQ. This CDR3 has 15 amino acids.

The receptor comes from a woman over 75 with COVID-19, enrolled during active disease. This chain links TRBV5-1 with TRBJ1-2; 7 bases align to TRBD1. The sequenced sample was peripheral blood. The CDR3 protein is CASSLVVGGLDGYTF. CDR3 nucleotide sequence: TGCGCCAGCAGCTTGGTCGTAGGGGGCCTAGATGGCTACACCTTC.